The present T cell receptor (beta chain) was sequenced within a study of PD-L1 blockade in urothelial cancer. Study at large: Patients' atezolizumab regimen, 1,200 mg intravenously every 3 weeks, began around 2014. Timepoints chosen for blood analysis were 3 weeks (second dose) and 6 weeks after treatment start.

Measured with immunoSEQ multiplex PCR; TCRdb has only the in-frame clones, and not every one. The sample consists of 85,000 to 100,000 clones, 85% to 95% of them appearing once. The CDR3 is 16 amino acids. CDR1 is KGHSH and CDR2 is LQKENI in the germline V gene. The V and J ends lost 3 bases and 4 bases, in that order; junction bases with no gene match: 4. The source is a man in his fifties or sixties with urothelial cancer. The chain is built from TRBV18 and TRBJ2-2; 11 nucleotides line up with TRBD2. Sample: PBMCs, taken around atezolizumab (anti-PD-L1) treatment. The CDR3 DNA reads TGTGCCAGCTCACCCCTACTAGCGGGAGCCACCGGGGAGCTGTTTTTT. Its protein product is CASSPLLAGATGELFF.